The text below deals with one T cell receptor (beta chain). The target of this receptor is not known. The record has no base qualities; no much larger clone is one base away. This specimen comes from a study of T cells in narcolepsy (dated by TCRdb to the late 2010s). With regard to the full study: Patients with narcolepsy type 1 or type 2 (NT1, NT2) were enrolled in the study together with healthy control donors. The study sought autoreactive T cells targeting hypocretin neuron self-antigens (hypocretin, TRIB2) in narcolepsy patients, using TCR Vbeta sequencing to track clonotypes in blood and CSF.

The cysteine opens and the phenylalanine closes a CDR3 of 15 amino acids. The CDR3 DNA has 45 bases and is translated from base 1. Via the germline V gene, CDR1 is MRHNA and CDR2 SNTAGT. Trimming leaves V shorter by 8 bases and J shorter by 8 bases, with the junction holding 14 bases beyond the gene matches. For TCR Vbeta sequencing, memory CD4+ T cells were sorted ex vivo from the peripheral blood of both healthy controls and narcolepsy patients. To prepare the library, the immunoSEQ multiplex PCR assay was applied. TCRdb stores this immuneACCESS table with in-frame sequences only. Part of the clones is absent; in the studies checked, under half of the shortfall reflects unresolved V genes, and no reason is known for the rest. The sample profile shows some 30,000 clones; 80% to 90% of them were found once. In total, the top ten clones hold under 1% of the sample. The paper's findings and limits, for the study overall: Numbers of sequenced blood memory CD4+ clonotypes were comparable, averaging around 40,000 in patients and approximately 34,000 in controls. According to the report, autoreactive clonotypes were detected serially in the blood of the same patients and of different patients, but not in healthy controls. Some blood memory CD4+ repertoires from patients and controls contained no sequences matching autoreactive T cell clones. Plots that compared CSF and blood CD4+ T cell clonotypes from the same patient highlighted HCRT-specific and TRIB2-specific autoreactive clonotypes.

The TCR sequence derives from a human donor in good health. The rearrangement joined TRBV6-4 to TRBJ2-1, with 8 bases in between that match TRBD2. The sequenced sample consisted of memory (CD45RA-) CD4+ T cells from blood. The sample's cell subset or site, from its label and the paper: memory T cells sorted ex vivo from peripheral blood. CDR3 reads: CASGVGAGEGHEQFF. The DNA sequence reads TGTGCCAGCGGCGTGGGAGCGGGAGAAGGCCATGAGCAGTTCTTC.